The T cell receptor (beta chain) described here comes from a study of blood T cell repertoires in COVID-19. Study details: Symptom resolution, clearance, or two negative PCRs marked the recovered donors of Cohort 3. The origin of the acute and convalescent COVID-19 samples was the United States, Italy and Spain.

Germline V lookup: CDR1 SGHTA, CDR2 FQGTGA. CDR3 length: 16 residues. Trimming took off 5 bases at V and 2 bases at J, with 13 bases between the two ends. Residents of 20 to 25 US areas, aged about 18 to 100 years, made up the participants. Authors' methods: From reference gene primer amplification, estimates of nucleated cell counts were derived. Clones were read by immunoSEQ multiplex PCR, and TCRdb kept only the in-frame ones, dropping some. V and J calls and clone size are as listed in that table; D and trimming were resolved from the DNA. The data hold roughly 200,000 clones, with around nine tenths observed a single time.

Sample: PBMCs or T cells enriched from blood (not recorded which). The rearrangement uses TRBV7-3 and TRBJ2-6; possible D gene TRBD2, 5 bases. This sequence originates from a man between 25 and 39 years old in a cohort exposed to, infected with or recovered from COVID-19 (not recorded which). Written as DNA, the CDR3 is TGTGCCAGCAGCGATCCACCCGGGGCTGGGGCCAACGTCCTGACTTTC. It is translated as CASSDPPGAGANVLTF. Full variable domain (rest looked up from reference TRBV7-3 and TRBJ2-6): GAGVSQTPSNKVTEKGKYVELRCDPISGHTALYWYRQSLGQGPEFLIYFQGTGAADDSGLPNDRFFAVRPEGSVSTLKIQRTERGDSAVYLCASSDPPGAGANVLTFGAGSRLTVL.